The rows below give T cell receptor beta chains drawn from one sample of a study of T-cell reconstitution after alpha-beta-depleted transplantation in children. TCRdb re-called the PCR reads with MiXCR, one entry per CDR3 protein. The sample carries fewer than 400,000 distinct CDR3 sequences, around 20% recorded once. The sequencing used PBMCs from the stem cell graft donor, collected from the stem cell graft. Source of these receptors: a human donor who donated a stem cell graft to a child with acute myeloid leukemia. CDR3s include the opening cysteine and the closing phenylalanine or tryptophan. D genes are given only for firm matches. Clone size, where shown, is once, few, many, or a class for clones that have expanded.

j_gene: TRBJ2-7; abundance: few; d_gene: TRBD2; v_gene: TRBV28; CDR3nt: TGTGCCAGCAGCCCCGAGGGGAGCGGGATTACCTACGAGCAGTACTTC; CDR3aa: CASSPEGSGITYEQYF
j_gene: TRBJ2-1; abundance: few; d_gene: -; v_gene: TRBV2; CDR3nt: TGTGCCAGCAGTGACCTTAGCCCGCTAGTCCTTCTGGCCGAGCAGTTCTTC; CDR3aa: CASSDLSPLVLLAEQFF
j_gene: TRBJ2-7; abundance: many; d_gene: -; v_gene: TRBV20-1; CDR3nt: TGCAGTGCACAGACCCTCTACGAGCAGTACTTC; CDR3aa: CSAQTLYEQYF
j_gene: TRBJ2-1; abundance: -; d_gene: -; v_gene: TRBV27; CDR3nt: TGTGCCAGCAGTCCGCATAGTACTGAGCAGTTCTTC; CDR3aa: CASSPHSTEQFF
j_gene: TRBJ1-3; abundance: few; d_gene: -; v_gene: TRBV7-9; CDR3nt: TGTGCCAGCAGCTCCGCAGGGGCAGGAAACACCATATATTTT; CDR3aa: CASSSAGAGNTIYF
j_gene: TRBJ2-1; abundance: few; d_gene: TRBD2; v_gene: TRBV12-3/TRBV12-4; CDR3nt: TGTGCCAGCAGTCCGTCGACTAGCGGGAGTTACAATGAGCAGTTCTTC; CDR3aa: CASSPSTSGSYNEQFF
j_gene: TRBJ2-7; abundance: -; d_gene: -; v_gene: TRBV3-1; CDR3nt: TGTGCCAGCAGCCAGAGGGACACCTCCTACGAGCAGTACTTC; CDR3aa: CASSQRDTSYEQYF
j_gene: TRBJ2-1; abundance: many; d_gene: TRBD2; v_gene: TRBV20-1; CDR3nt: TGCAGTGCTAAACCGGGACTAGCGACCTACAATGAGCAGTTCTTC; CDR3aa: CSAKPGLATYNEQFF
j_gene: TRBJ2-1; abundance: few; d_gene: -; v_gene: TRBV25-1; CDR3nt: TGTGCCAGCGCCCCAGGGGATGAGCAGTTCTTC; CDR3aa: CASAPGDEQFF
j_gene: TRBJ2-2; abundance: -; d_gene: -; v_gene: TRBV4-1; CDR3nt: TGCGCCAGCAGCCAAGGAAGAAGGGGCGGGGAGCTGTTTTTT; CDR3aa: CASSQGRRGGELFF
j_gene: TRBJ2-5; abundance: -; d_gene: -; v_gene: TRBV9; CDR3nt: TGTGCCAGCAGCGTTCAACCGACAGGGAGGGAGACCCAGTACTTC; CDR3aa: CASSVQPTGRETQYF
j_gene: TRBJ2-7; abundance: -; d_gene: -; v_gene: TRBV5-1; CDR3nt: TGCGCCAGCAGCTCCCTAATGACCGTTCCATTATACGAGCAGTACTTC; CDR3aa: CASSSLMTVPLYEQYF
j_gene: TRBJ2-7; abundance: -; d_gene: -; v_gene: TRBV5-1; CDR3nt: TGCGCCAGCAGCTTGGCAGGGCAAGGCGAGCAGTACTTC; CDR3aa: CASSLAGQGEQYF
j_gene: TRBJ1-1; abundance: -; d_gene: -; v_gene: TRBV20-1; CDR3nt: TGCAGTGCTAGAGACGGTTACGGTATGAACACTGAAGCTTTCTTT; CDR3aa: CSARDGYGMNTEAFF
j_gene: TRBJ2-1; abundance: -; d_gene: TRBD2; v_gene: TRBV18; CDR3nt: TGTGCCAGCTCACCACCCTTGGCGGGAGGGCCCGGCAGTGAGCAGTTCTTC; CDR3aa: CASSPPLAGGPGSEQFF
j_gene: TRBJ1-1; abundance: -; d_gene: -; v_gene: TRBV12-3/TRBV12-4; CDR3nt: TGTGCCAGCAGTTTTGTGGGAATCGTCACTGAAGCTTTCTTT; CDR3aa: CASSFVGIVTEAFF
j_gene: TRBJ1-1; abundance: few; d_gene: -; v_gene: TRBV5-1; CDR3nt: TGCGCCAGCAGCTTGGGAGGAAGGTCGAACACTGAAGCTTTCTTT; CDR3aa: CASSLGGRSNTEAFF
j_gene: TRBJ2-7; abundance: few; d_gene: TRBD1; v_gene: TRBV29-1; CDR3nt: TGCAGCGCCGTCCGGACAGGGACCGAGCAGTACTTC; CDR3aa: CSAVRTGTEQYF
j_gene: TRBJ2-1; abundance: few; d_gene: -; v_gene: TRBV7-6; CDR3nt: TGTGCCAGCAGTACCAAGGGGGGACACAATGAGCAGTTCTTC; CDR3aa: CASSTKGGHNEQFF
j_gene: TRBJ2-5; abundance: few; d_gene: TRBD2; v_gene: TRBV29-1; CDR3nt: TGCAGCGTTGCACGAACCGGGACTAGGGAGACCCAGTACTTC; CDR3aa: CSVARTGTRETQYF
j_gene: TRBJ2-3; abundance: few; d_gene: -; v_gene: TRBV29-1; CDR3nt: TGCAGCGTTGAAAATCACGGGGGAGCAGATACGCAGTATTTT; CDR3aa: CSVENHGGADTQYF
j_gene: TRBJ2-7; abundance: -; d_gene: -; v_gene: TRBV18; CDR3nt: TGTGCCAGCTCACCACCGGTTGGGGCGCCCCTGGAGCAGTACTTC; CDR3aa: CASSPPVGAPLEQYF
j_gene: TRBJ2-4; abundance: many; d_gene: -; v_gene: TRBV20-1; CDR3nt: TGCAGTGCCCCGGGAGTAGCCAAAAACATTCAGTACTTC; CDR3aa: CSAPGVAKNIQYF
j_gene: TRBJ2-1; abundance: few; d_gene: TRBD2; v_gene: TRBV29-1; CDR3nt: TGCAGCGTTGACCTAGCGGGAGGTTACAATGAGCAGTTCTTC; CDR3aa: CSVDLAGGYNEQFF
j_gene: TRBJ2-3; abundance: many; d_gene: -; v_gene: TRBV11-2; CDR3nt: TGTGCCAGCAGCTCACGGGACTTCACAGATACGCAGTATTTT; CDR3aa: CASSSRDFTDTQYF
j_gene: TRBJ1-1; abundance: many; d_gene: -; v_gene: TRBV6-5; CDR3nt: TGTGCCAGCAGTTACTCGATGGGCAGTCCGGGTACTGAAGCTTTCTTT; CDR3aa: CASSYSMGSPGTEAFF
j_gene: TRBJ2-7; abundance: -; d_gene: TRBD2; v_gene: TRBV6-1; CDR3nt: TGTGCCAGCAGTAGGAGCGGGAGCGTCGACGAGCAGTACTTC; CDR3aa: CASSRSGSVDEQYF
j_gene: TRBJ2-7; abundance: many; d_gene: -; v_gene: TRBV20-1; CDR3nt: TGCAGTGCTAGTCTGGTTGGGGAGCAGTACTTC; CDR3aa: CSASLVGEQYF
j_gene: TRBJ1-1; abundance: many; d_gene: -; v_gene: TRBV20-1; CDR3nt: TGCAGTGCTAGAGCGGTGAACACTGAAGCTTTCTTT; CDR3aa: CSARAVNTEAFF
j_gene: TRBJ2-1; abundance: -; d_gene: TRBD2; v_gene: TRBV2; CDR3nt: TGTGCCAGCAGTGGGCCTAGCGGGAGTGGTGAGCAGTTCTTC; CDR3aa: CASSGPSGSGEQFF
j_gene: TRBJ2-2; abundance: few; d_gene: -; v_gene: TRBV4-2; CDR3nt: TGTGCCAGCTGCCCCCAAGGAGGGGGCGCGAACACCGGGGAGCTGTTTTTT; CDR3aa: CASCPQGGGANTGELFF
j_gene: TRBJ2-5; abundance: -; d_gene: TRBD2; v_gene: TRBV29-1; CDR3nt: TGCAGCGCCGGAGCGGGAGGGCCGGGGGAGACCCAGTACTTC; CDR3aa: CSAGAGGPGETQYF
j_gene: TRBJ2-3; abundance: many; d_gene: -; v_gene: TRBV5-1; CDR3nt: TGCGCCAGCAGCTTGCAACCAAGCACAGATACGCAGTATTTT; CDR3aa: CASSLQPSTDTQYF
j_gene: TRBJ1-2; abundance: -; d_gene: -; v_gene: TRBV12-3/TRBV12-4; CDR3nt: TGTGCCACATCCCCCAGCGGGTCGGATGGCCACACCTTC; CDR3aa: CATSPSGSDGHTF
j_gene: TRBJ2-7; abundance: many; d_gene: TRBD2; v_gene: TRBV19; CDR3nt: TGTGCCAGTAGTATCTATAGAGGACTAGCGGGAGCGTTTTCCTACGAGCAGTACTTC; CDR3aa: CASSIYRGLAGAFSYEQYF
j_gene: TRBJ2-3; abundance: many; d_gene: TRBD2; v_gene: TRBV5-1; CDR3nt: TGCGCCAGCAGCGCCGAGCGGGGGGCAGATACGCAGTATTTT; CDR3aa: CASSAERGADTQYF
j_gene: TRBJ2-1; abundance: few; d_gene: TRBD1; v_gene: TRBV7-8; CDR3nt: TGTGCCAGCAGCCATGTTTCCGGGACAGAGGAGCAGTTCTTC; CDR3aa: CASSHVSGTEEQFF
j_gene: TRBJ2-7; abundance: -; d_gene: -; v_gene: TRBV12-3/TRBV12-4; CDR3nt: TGTGCCAGCTTAGCGGAAAGCTCCTACGAGCAGTACTTC; CDR3aa: CASLAESSYEQYF
j_gene: TRBJ2-3; abundance: -; d_gene: TRBD2; v_gene: TRBV4-2; CDR3nt: TGTGCCAGCAGCCTAGGACTAGTGGGCACAGATACGCAGTATTTT; CDR3aa: CASSLGLVGTDTQYF
j_gene: TRBJ2-7; abundance: -; d_gene: TRBD1; v_gene: TRBV15; CDR3nt: TGTGCCACCAGCCCCCGGGACAGGGGTACTAACGAGCAGTACTTC; CDR3aa: CATSPRDRGTNEQYF
j_gene: TRBJ2-4; abundance: few; d_gene: -; v_gene: TRBV19; CDR3nt: TGTGCCAGTAGTGAGACAAACATTCAGTACTTC; CDR3aa: CASSETNIQYF
j_gene: TRBJ2-7; abundance: many; d_gene: TRBD1; v_gene: TRBV29-1; CDR3nt: TGCAGCGTCGGACAGGGGCCTCTCTACGAGCAGTACTTC; CDR3aa: CSVGQGPLYEQYF
j_gene: TRBJ1-1; abundance: -; d_gene: TRBD1; v_gene: TRBV28; CDR3nt: TGTGCCAGCAGGACGGGACAGCGGAACACTGAAGCTTTCTTT; CDR3aa: CASRTGQRNTEAFF
j_gene: TRBJ2-3; abundance: few; d_gene: TRBD2; v_gene: TRBV27; CDR3nt: TGTGCCAGCAAAGCGGGAGGGGGCACAGATACGCAGTATTTT; CDR3aa: CASKAGGGTDTQYF
j_gene: TRBJ2-7; abundance: -; d_gene: TRBD1; v_gene: TRBV12-5; CDR3nt: TGTGCTAGTGGTTTGTTACAGGGGGCGCCCTACGAGCAGTACTTC; CDR3aa: CASGLLQGAPYEQYF
j_gene: TRBJ1-3; abundance: -; d_gene: TRBD1; v_gene: TRBV29-1; CDR3nt: TGCAGCGTTGCGGTCGCAGGGGGCCTTGGAAACACCATATATTTT; CDR3aa: CSVAVAGGLGNTIYF
j_gene: TRBJ2-7; abundance: few; d_gene: TRBD2; v_gene: TRBV6-2/TRBV6-3; CDR3nt: TGTGCCAGCAGTTTGACTAGCGGGCCGACCTACGAGCAGTACTTC; CDR3aa: CASSLTSGPTYEQYF
j_gene: TRBJ2-5; abundance: -; d_gene: TRBD2; v_gene: TRBV6-1; CDR3nt: TGTGCCAGCAGTACCCTGGGGCGGGAGGGGGAGACCCAGTACTTC; CDR3aa: CASSTLGREGETQYF
j_gene: TRBJ2-3; abundance: -; d_gene: -; v_gene: TRBV7-3; CDR3nt: TGTGCCAGCAGCGCCCAGGCAGGGGAGGTAGATACGCAGTATTTT; CDR3aa: CASSAQAGEVDTQYF
j_gene: TRBJ2-3; abundance: -; d_gene: TRBD2; v_gene: TRBV5-1; CDR3nt: TGCGCCAGCAGCTTGGCCCCCTTAGCGGGAGTGGGCACAGATACGCAGTATTTT; CDR3aa: CASSLAPLAGVGTDTQYF
j_gene: TRBJ2-1; abundance: -; d_gene: -; v_gene: TRBV11-3; CDR3nt: TGTGCCAGCAGCTTTCGGGGCGGGTTTGGATTGTCCTACAATGAGCAGTTCTTC; CDR3aa: CASSFRGGFGLSYNEQFF
j_gene: TRBJ1-5; abundance: few; d_gene: -; v_gene: TRBV12-3/TRBV12-4; CDR3nt: TGTGCCAGCAGTTTTTCAGGCGATCAGCCCCAGCATTTT; CDR3aa: CASSFSGDQPQHF
j_gene: TRBJ2-2; abundance: few; d_gene: TRBD2; v_gene: TRBV5-1; CDR3nt: TGCGCCAGCAGCTTGGATCTAGCGGGAGACTTCGGGGAGCTGTTTTTT; CDR3aa: CASSLDLAGDFGELFF
j_gene: TRBJ2-3; abundance: -; d_gene: -; v_gene: TRBV10-3; CDR3nt: TGTGCCATCAGTGAGTCGGTGGGATCTAGCACAGATACGCAGTATTTT; CDR3aa: CAISESVGSSTDTQYF
j_gene: TRBJ2-1; abundance: few; d_gene: TRBD1; v_gene: TRBV6-5; CDR3nt: TGTGCCAGCAGTTACGAGACAGGGATCTCCTACAATGAGCAGTTCTTC; CDR3aa: CASSYETGISYNEQFF
j_gene: TRBJ2-7; abundance: few; d_gene: TRBD1; v_gene: TRBV19; CDR3nt: TGTGCCAGTAGTACCGCTTTTGACAGGGTATACGAGCAGTACTTC; CDR3aa: CASSTAFDRVYEQYF
j_gene: TRBJ2-1; abundance: -; d_gene: TRBD2; v_gene: TRBV7-2; CDR3nt: TGTGCCAGCAGCTTGGGGACTAGCGGGAGGTTGGGTGAGCAGTTCTTC; CDR3aa: CASSLGTSGRLGEQFF
j_gene: TRBJ2-7; abundance: -; d_gene: TRBD2; v_gene: TRBV3-1; CDR3nt: TGTGCCAGCCTGACTAGCCGAGGCGAGCAGTACTTC; CDR3aa: CASLTSRGEQYF
j_gene: TRBJ2-1; abundance: -; d_gene: -; v_gene: TRBV25-1; CDR3nt: TGTGCCAGCAGTGAATTAACAGGGCCACCCTACAATGAGCAGTTCTTC; CDR3aa: CASSELTGPPYNEQFF